A selection of T cell receptor beta chains follows, all from one sample in a study of CD8+ T cells in alopecia areata. Repertoires were generated with immunoSEQ multiplex PCR, while TCRdb's copy carries only in-frame clones and drops some. The sample lists around 86,000 clones, approximately 70% occurring once. The material sequenced was CD8+ T cells sorted from blood, taken between weeks 43 and 45, from a patient treated with tofacitinib. The source of these receptors is a human donor with alopecia areata. The CDR3 runs from the conserved cysteine through the conserved F or W. Fields, in order: J gene, V gene, D gene, clone size, CDR3 DNA, CDR3 protein. A D gene is named only where the DNA matches it firmly. The listing skips clone size in some rows; elsewhere it reads once, few, many or a size class.

J: TRBJ2-7; V: TRBV5-5; D: TRBD1; size: NA; DNA: TGTGCCAGCAGCGTCCGGGACAGTCGCTCCTACGAGCAGTACTTC; CDR3: CASSVRDSRSYEQYF
J: TRBJ2-3; V: TRBV5-6; D: NA; size: once; DNA: TGTGCCAGCAGCTTGGTCGGTGCACTGAGCACAGATACGCAGTATTTT; CDR3: CASSLVGALSTDTQYF
J: TRBJ1-2; V: TRBV9; D: NA; size: NA; DNA: TGTGCCAGCAGCGCCATGAACGGACCAGCACCCTATGGCTACACCTTC; CDR3: CASSAMNGPAPYGYTF
J: TRBJ2-1; V: TRBV7-3; D: NA; size: NA; DNA: TGTGCCAGCAGCTTAGGTAGGGGCCATGAGCAGTTCTTC; CDR3: CASSLGRGHEQFF
J: TRBJ2-7; V: TRBV11-2; D: TRBD1; size: NA; DNA: TGTGCCAGCAGCTTAGGGGGAGGACAGGGCTACGAGCAGTACTTC; CDR3: CASSLGGGQGYEQYF
J: TRBJ2-2; V: TRBV29-1; D: NA; size: NA; DNA: TGCAGCGCCCGCCAACCGAACACCGGGGAGCTGTTTTTT; CDR3: CSARQPNTGELFF
J: TRBJ2-4; V: TRBV15; D: NA; size: NA; DNA: TGTGCCACAAGGGACACCGGAGCCAAAAACATTCAGTACTTC; CDR3: CATRDTGAKNIQYF
J: TRBJ1-1; V: TRBV27; D: NA; size: NA; DNA: TGTGCCAGCAGTACGCGGGACATGAACACTGAAGCTTTCTTT; CDR3: CASSTRDMNTEAFF
J: TRBJ2-1; V: TRBV30; D: TRBD2; size: NA; DNA: TGTGCCTGGAGTGAAGGGACTAGCGGGGGGCCCGGTAATGAGCAGTTCTTC; CDR3: CAWSEGTSGGPGNEQFF
J: TRBJ1-2; V: TRBV29-1; D: NA; size: once; DNA: TGCAGCGCCGCGGGGGAAACCTTC; CDR3: CSAAGETF
J: TRBJ2-7; V: TRBV9; D: NA; size: NA; DNA: TGTGCCAGCAGCGTCGGGGACGTAAGTCCTAACTCCTACGAGCAGTACTTC; CDR3: CASSVGDVSPNSYEQYF
J: TRBJ2-7; V: TRBV4-3; D: NA; size: once; DNA: TGCGCCAGCAGCCAATCCGGGAAAGGGTCCTACGAGCAGTACTTC; CDR3: CASSQSGKGSYEQYF
J: TRBJ2-7; V: TRBV10-3; D: NA; size: NA; DNA: TGTGCCATCAGTGAGACAGGGAGGCACGAGCAGTACTTC; CDR3: CAISETGRHEQYF
J: TRBJ1-1; V: TRBV12-5; D: NA; size: few; DNA: TGTGCTAGTGGTCACCGGACAAATGAAGCTTTCTTT; CDR3: CASGHRTNEAFF
J: TRBJ2-7; V: TRBV5-1; D: NA; size: NA; DNA: TGCGCCAGCAGCTTGCTGGGGAGTGACTACGAGCAGTACTTC; CDR3: CASSLLGSDYEQYF
J: TRBJ2-2; V: TRBV23-1; D: NA; size: NA; DNA: TGCGCCAGCAGTCAAACGGGGGAAGGCACCGGGGAGCTGTTTTTT; CDR3: CASSQTGEGTGELFF
J: TRBJ2-7; V: TRBV5-6; D: NA; size: NA; DNA: TGTGCCAGCAGCTACCTCGCGAACGAGCAGTACTTC; CDR3: CASSYLANEQYF
J: TRBJ2-7; V: TRBV4-1; D: NA; size: NA; DNA: TGCGCCAGCAGCCCAGGGGTCGATAAGGACGAGCAGTACTTC; CDR3: CASSPGVDKDEQYF
J: TRBJ2-1; V: TRBV2; D: TRBD2; size: NA; DNA: TGTGCCAGCAGTGGATATAGCGGGGGGGCGTACAATGAGCAGTTCTTC; CDR3: CASSGYSGGAYNEQFF
J: TRBJ2-1; V: TRBV7-8; D: NA; size: NA; DNA: TGTGCCAGCAGCCCGGGACGGAGCTCCTACAATGAGCAGTTCTTC; CDR3: CASSPGRSSYNEQFF
J: TRBJ1-5; V: TRBV6-5; D: NA; size: NA; DNA: TGTGCCAGCAGTACAGGGAGACATCAGCCCCAGCATTTT; CDR3: CASSTGRHQPQHF
J: TRBJ2-1; V: TRBV11-2; D: NA; size: once; DNA: TGTGCCAGCAGCTTAGTACCCAGCAGGGGCAATGAGCAGTTCTTC; CDR3: CASSLVPSRGNEQFF
J: TRBJ1-2; V: TRBV4-1; D: NA; size: NA; DNA: TGCGCCAGCAGCCAAGACAGGAGCAACGACTATGGCTACACCTTC; CDR3: CASSQDRSNDYGYTF
J: TRBJ2-1; V: TRBV6-5; D: NA; size: NA; DNA: TGTGCCAGCAGTCCGAACAACAATGAGCAGTTCTTC; CDR3: CASSPNNNEQFF
J: TRBJ2-5; V: TRBV6-1; D: NA; size: once; DNA: TGTGCCAGCAGTGAGGGACCTAAGGGGACCCAGTACTTC; CDR3: CASSEGPKGTQYF
J: TRBJ2-2; V: TRBV11-2; D: TRBD1; size: NA; DNA: TGTGCCAGCAGCTTAGATGGTTCAACAGGGGTTACCGGGGAGCTGTTTTTT; CDR3: CASSLDGSTGVTGELFF
J: TRBJ1-2; V: TRBV9; D: NA; size: NA; DNA: TGTGCCAGCAGCGAGGCCGACAGCTTCGATGGCTACACCTTC; CDR3: CASSEADSFDGYTF
J: TRBJ1-1; V: TRBV28; D: TRBD1; size: NA; DNA: TGTGCCAGCAGTTTACGCGGGACAGGGGGCTTAGGGACTGAAGCTTTCTTT; CDR3: CASSLRGTGGLGTEAFF
J: TRBJ1-1; V: TRBV5-1; D: NA; size: medium-sized; DNA: TGCGCCAGCAGCGCGGGACGGGAGAGGGAAGCTTTCTTT; CDR3: CASSAGREREAFF
J: TRBJ2-1; V: TRBV2; D: TRBD2; size: once; DNA: TGTGCCAGCAGTGAATATGGCGGGGGGCCGAACAATGAGCAGTTCTTC; CDR3: CASSEYGGGPNNEQFF
J: TRBJ2-3; V: TRBV6-4; D: NA; size: NA; DNA: TGTGCCAGCAGTGACTCCGAATGGGGTACGCAGTATTTT; CDR3: CASSDSEWGTQYF
J: TRBJ2-1; V: TRBV4-3; D: NA; size: NA; DNA: TGCGCCAGCAGCATAAACCCTAATGAGCAGTTCTTC; CDR3: CASSINPNEQFF
J: TRBJ2-1; V: TRBV2; D: NA; size: few; DNA: TGTGCCAGCAGTGAAGCGCGCGGGGGCCGTTACAATGAGCAGTTCTTC; CDR3: CASSEARGGRYNEQFF
J: TRBJ1-1; V: TRBV19; D: NA; size: NA; DNA: TGTGCCAGTAGCCCCGGGGGGTTAGGCACTGAAGCTTTCTTT; CDR3: CASSPGGLGTEAFF
J: TRBJ2-1; V: TRBV15; D: NA; size: NA; DNA: TGTGCCACCAGCAGAGATCGGGGAAATGAGCAGTTCTTC; CDR3: CATSRDRGNEQFF
J: TRBJ2-7; V: TRBV6-4; D: NA; size: NA; DNA: TGTGCCAGCAGTGAGTATCGGCCTAGCTCCTACGAGCAGTACTTC; CDR3: CASSEYRPSSYEQYF
J: TRBJ2-7; V: TRBV7-9; D: NA; size: NA; DNA: TGTGCCAGCAGCGGGGCGGGAACCTCCTACGAGCAGTACTTC; CDR3: CASSGAGTSYEQYF
J: TRBJ1-2; V: TRBV9; D: TRBD1; size: NA; DNA: TGTGCCAGCAGCGGGACAGGGTACACCTTC; CDR3: CASSGTGYTF
J: TRBJ2-2; V: TRBV9; D: NA; size: few; DNA: TGTGCCAGCAGCGTATTCTTAGGGCCGGCGAACCCCGGGGAGCTGTTTTTT; CDR3: CASSVFLGPANPGELFF
J: TRBJ2-4; V: TRBV28; D: NA; size: NA; DNA: TGTGCCAGCAGTCCATCCCAGCAGGGACTAGCCAAAAACATTCAGTACTTC; CDR3: CASSPSQQGLAKNIQYF
J: TRBJ1-5; V: TRBV4-3; D: NA; size: few; DNA: TGCGCCAGCAGCCAAAGCCACAACGGACAACGCAATCAGCCCCAGCATTTT; CDR3: CASSQSHNGQRNQPQHF
J: TRBJ2-5; V: TRBV27; D: TRBD2; size: NA; DNA: TGTGCCAGCAGTTTATTCGCGGTCTCGGGGGGGACCCAGTACTTC; CDR3: CASSLFAVSGGTQYF
J: TRBJ1-2; V: TRBV7-9; D: NA; size: NA; DNA: TGTGCCAGCAGCCCGCCGGGGGCTTTGGGGGGCTACACCTTC; CDR3: CASSPPGALGGYTF
J: TRBJ2-2; V: TRBV6-5; D: NA; size: NA; DNA: TGTGCCAGCAGTCTCGGGACCTCGAGGACCGGGGAGCTGTTTTTT; CDR3: CASSLGTSRTGELFF
J: TRBJ1-2; V: TRBV15; D: NA; size: NA; DNA: TGTGCCACCAGCAGAGACCGTCAATACTCGAACTATGGCTACACCTTC; CDR3: CATSRDRQYSNYGYTF
J: TRBJ1-1; V: TRBV6-1; D: TRBD1; size: NA; DNA: TGTGCCAGCAGGACAGGGGCGAACACTGAAGCTTTCTTT; CDR3: CASRTGANTEAFF
J: TRBJ2-1; V: TRBV19; D: TRBD2; size: NA; DNA: TGTGCCAGTAGTATCACGACTAGCGGCGAGCAGTTCTTC; CDR3: CASSITTSGEQFF
J: TRBJ2-7; V: TRBV30; D: TRBD1; size: NA; DNA: TGTGCCTGGGGGGCGACAGGGGGCTCCTACGAGCAGTACTTC; CDR3: CAWGATGGSYEQYF
J: TRBJ2-3; V: TRBV19; D: TRBD1; size: NA; DNA: TGTGCCAGTGGGCGACAGGGCCTTGTCGGAACAGATACGCAGTATTTT; CDR3: CASGRQGLVGTDTQYF
J: TRBJ2-7; V: TRBV9; D: NA; size: once; DNA: TGTGCCAGCAGCGTGGGGTCAGCCTACGAGCAGTACTTC; CDR3: CASSVGSAYEQYF
J: TRBJ1-1; V: TRBV30; D: NA; size: NA; DNA: TGTGCCTGGAGTGTACCCCCTGACGAAGCTTTCTTT; CDR3: CAWSVPPDEAFF
J: TRBJ2-5; V: TRBV7-6; D: TRBD1; size: NA; DNA: TGTGCCAGCAGCTCCAGGACAGGGGTTGAAGAGACCCAGTACTTC; CDR3: CASSSRTGVEETQYF
J: TRBJ2-7; V: TRBV30; D: NA; size: NA; DNA: TGTGCCTGGTCCCCCTCGACAGGTCCCGCCGTAGAGCAGTACTTC; CDR3: CAWSPSTGPAVEQYF
J: TRBJ1-5; V: TRBV4-3; D: NA; size: NA; DNA: TGCGCCAGCAGCCAAGATCCGATATTGACGGGGCCTCAGCCCCAGCATTTT; CDR3: CASSQDPILTGPQPQHF
J: TRBJ2-1; V: TRBV7-9; D: NA; size: NA; DNA: TGTGCCAGCAGCTTAGGGAATGAGCAGTTCTTC; CDR3: CASSLGNEQFF
J: TRBJ2-5; V: TRBV29-1; D: NA; size: NA; DNA: TGCAGCGTTGAAGGAGAGACCCAGTACTTC; CDR3: CSVEGETQYF
J: TRBJ2-3; V: TRBV19; D: NA; size: NA; DNA: TGTGCCACCCGGGCCACAGATACGCAGTATTTT; CDR3: CATRATDTQYF
J: TRBJ2-3; V: TRBV27; D: TRBD2; size: NA; DNA: TGTGCCAGCAGTTTCCTGACTAGCGGGGGGCCAGATACGCAGTATTTT; CDR3: CASSFLTSGGPDTQYF
J: TRBJ2-3; V: TRBV9; D: TRBD2; size: NA; DNA: TGTGCCAGCAGCGCATTCGGGGGGGCCCCAGATACGCAGTATTTT; CDR3: CASSAFGGAPDTQYF
J: TRBJ1-2; V: TRBV9; D: NA; size: NA; DNA: TGTGCCAGCAGCGTAGGGTCGACAGCCAACTATGGCTACACCTTC; CDR3: CASSVGSTANYGYTF